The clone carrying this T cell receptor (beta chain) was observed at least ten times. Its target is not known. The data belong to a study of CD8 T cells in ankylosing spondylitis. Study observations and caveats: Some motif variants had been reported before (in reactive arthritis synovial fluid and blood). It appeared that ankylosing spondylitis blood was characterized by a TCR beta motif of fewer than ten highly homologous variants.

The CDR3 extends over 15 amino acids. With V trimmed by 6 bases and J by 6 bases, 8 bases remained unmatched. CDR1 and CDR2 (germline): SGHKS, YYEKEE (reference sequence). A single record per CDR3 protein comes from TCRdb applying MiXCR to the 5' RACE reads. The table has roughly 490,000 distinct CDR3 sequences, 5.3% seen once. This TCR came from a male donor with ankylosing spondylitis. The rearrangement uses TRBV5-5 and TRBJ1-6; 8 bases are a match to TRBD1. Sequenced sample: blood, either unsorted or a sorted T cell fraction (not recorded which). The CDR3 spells CASNPQGVGNSPLHF. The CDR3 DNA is TGTGCCAGCAACCCACAGGGGGTGGGTAATTCACCCCTCCACTTT. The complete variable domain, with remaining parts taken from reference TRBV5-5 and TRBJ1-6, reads DAGVTQSPTHLIKTRGQQVTLRCSPISGHKSVSWYQQVLGQGPQFIFQYYEKEERGRGNFPDRFSARQFPNYSSELNVNALLLGDSALYLCASNPQGVGNSPLHFGNGTRLTVT.